This record looks at one T cell receptor beta chain sequence and its context. This entry comes from a study of blood T cell repertoires in COVID-19. Study details: The study drew acute and convalescent COVID-19 samples from the United States, Italy and Spain. T cells, B-cell-depleted T cells, or PBMCs supplied cDNA or gDNA.

Per the authors' pipeline: The authors estimated nucleated cell counts from reference gene primer amplification. Clones were sequenced by immunoSEQ multiplex PCR, and TCRdb holds only the in-frame ones, with some missing. V and J calls and clone size follow that table, whereas D and trimming were derived from the DNA. The sample shows roughly 190,000 clones, around four fifths of them seen only once. V dropped 6 bases and J dropped 13; count of bases not matched to a gene: 8. Germline V gene lookup returns CDR1 SQVTM and CDR2 ANQGSEA. This CDR3 region has 11 residues. This receptor was taken from a man in his fifties or sixties with active or convalescent COVID-19. The rearrangement links TRBV29-1 to TRBJ1-2, with 10 bases that match TRBD1. Sequencing was carried out using peripheral blood. CDR3 sequence (DNA): TGCAGCGTCAGGGGGACAGGGGTGTCCACCTTC. Translation: CSVRGTGVSTF.